The subject of this entry is one T cell receptor beta chain. Its target is not known. Preparing the TCRbeta library involved the use of unique molecular identifiers. Using its own MiXCR run on the PCR reads, TCRdb lists one record per CDR3 protein. The sample lists approximately 980,000 distinct CDR3 sequences, about 29% occurring once. This record belongs to a study of T-cell reconstitution after alpha-beta-depleted transplantation in children. Findings of the study overall: Some patients' high day-60 TCRbeta diversity was attributed to recipient cells surviving conditioning. As was reported, about two months after transplant, alpha-beta T cells came from several hundred expanded graft clones. T-cell numbers and diversity, one year after transplant, stemmed largely from T cells that were newly produced.

The ends lost 4 bases at V and 3 bases at J; junction bases unmatched: 7. The CDR3 extends over 15 amino acids. The germline V gene encodes CDR1 SNHLY and CDR2 FYNNEI. The sample here was PBMCs, mostly from graft donor cells, taken 360 days after TCRalphabeta/CD19-depleted stem cell transplant. The V and J genes are TRBV2 and TRBJ2-7, with TRBD2 identical over 9 bases. The sequence was collected from a boy younger than two who had a stem cell transplant for SCID, so the T cells may come from the graft donor. The DNA for the CDR3 is TGTGCCAGCAGTGCCGTGACTAGCGGCTTCTACGAGCAGTACTTC. Protein product: CASSAVTSGFYEQYF.